The 4 T cell receptor beta chains listed next were all sequenced from one sample in a study of cytomegalovirus exposure and HLA in healthy donors. The primer mix had 60 Vbeta and 13 Jbeta primers. The assay was immunoSEQ multiplex PCR, and TCRdb's table has in-frame clones only and misses some. Among some 160,000 clones listed, 80% to 90% were seen once. The sequenced sample consisted of PBMCs. The receptor set was obtained from a middle-aged woman in good health and CMV-seropositive.

The chain carries TRBV7-3 and TRBJ2-5, with a weak D call TRBD1 (5 bases). Gene TRBJ2-7 matches the end of the DNA better, so the J call may be wrong. CDR1 is SGHTA, CDR2 FQGTGA, per germline. This CDR3 has 13 amino acids. The CDR3 sequence: CASSLTRGDEQYF. DNA of the CDR3: TGTGCCAGCAGCTTAACTAGGGGCGACGAGCAGTACTTC.

Note on this clone: This CDR3 fails to terminate in the conserved phenylalanine or tryptophan, so it likely reflects a read error. This chain joins TRBV14 and TRBJ2-7; D is unresolved. Germline V gene sequence: CDR1 SGHDN, CDR2 FVKESK. V was trimmed by 1 base and J by 3 bases, leaving 7 bases between them. The CDR3 contains 13 residues. Here the CDR3 DNA reads TGTGCCAGCAGCCAAGGGGCGGACTACGAGCAGTACCTC. It is translated as CASSQGADYEQYL.

The genes are TRBV7-9 and TRBJ2-2; 9 nucleotides match TRBD1. This CDR3 is 17 amino acids long. Trimming cost V 6 bases and J 5 bases; bases outside gene matches: 13. Germline V lookup: CDR1 SEHNR, CDR2 FQNEAQ (reference sequence). The CDR3 DNA reads TGTGCCAGCAGTACCCACCAACAGGGGGCGCGGACCGGGGAGCTGTTTTTT. Its protein product is CASSTHQQGARTGELFF. Filled out from reference TRBV7-9 and TRBJ2-2, the complete variable domain reads DTGVSQNPRHKITKRGQNVTFRCDPISEHNRLYWYRQTLGQGPEFLTYFQNEAQLEKSRLLSDRFSAERPKGSFSTLEIQRTEQGDSAMYLCASSTHQQGARTGELFFGEGSRLTVL.

This clone came up once. Here the CDR3 reads CASSIPNGQGTGEQFF. The CDR3 DNA is TGTGCCAGCAGCATACCAAACGGACAGGGAACGGGTGAGCAGTTCTTC. This rearrangement joins TRBV21-1 to TRBJ2-1; the D call in the table, TRBD1, was not verified against the DNA. TRBV21-1 is noted as a pseudogene. CDR3 length: 16 amino acids.